The clone carrying this T cell receptor (beta chain) was picked up one time. Per the germline V gene, CDR1 is SGHRS and CDR2 is YFSETQ. The CDR3 sequence is 13 residues long. Trimming at V came to 3 bases and at J to 7 bases, leaving 4 bases not matched to a gene. This specimen belongs to a study of shared clonotypes between healthy human individuals. Study processing details: ImmunoSEQ output held junction-only sequences without quality scores, so filtering differed. Profiled with immunoSEQ multiplex PCR; TCRdb holds only in-frame clones, not every one. That table gives V, J and clone size, and the DNA gave D and trimming. The table has roughly 2.2 million clones, about 92% seen once.

The sample comprised naive CD4+ T cells from PBMCs. Subset in this sample: CD45RA+ positively selected. The source of this sequence is a man between 18 and 35 years old in good health. Some clones in this sample may be carry-over from other donors' samples. J is TRBJ2-1 and V is TRBV5-1, with 7 bases fitting TRBD1. DNA of the CDR3: TGCGCCAGCAGCTGGACAGGAGGAAATGAGCAGTTCTTC. It codes for CASSWTGGNEQFF.